The 22 T cell receptor beta chains below come from one sample, sequenced in a study of T cell responses to AZD1222 COVID-19 vaccine. Profiled with immunoSEQ multiplex PCR; TCRdb holds only in-frame clones, not every one. The sample shows roughly 190,000 clones, 93% of them seen only once. Specimen: peripheral blood, collected on day 0 of AZD1222 vaccination. These receptors were obtained from an adult in good health.

The CDR3 sequence: CASSRDGEGIGQPQHF. The CDR3 DNA sequence: TGTGCCAGCAGCCGTGACGGAGAGGGCATTGGTCAGCCCCAGCATTTT. This chain connects TRBV7-9 to TRBJ1-5; D is undetermined. CDR1 SEHNR and CDR2 FQNEAQ come from the germline V gene (reference sequence). The V gene lost 5 bases and the J gene lost 6 bases, with 20 bases spanning the gap. The CDR3 is 16 amino acids.

The chain couples TRBV12-5 to TRBJ2-3; TRBD2 agrees at 8 bases. The CDR3 spans 16 residues. V gave up 2 bases and J gave up 2 bases; unmatched junction bases: 6. CDR1 LGHNT and CDR2 FRNRAP come from the germline V gene. Here the CDR3 DNA reads TGTGCTAGTGGTTTGATAGCGGGAAAATACACAGATACGCAGTATTTT. This codes for CASGLIAGKYTDTQYF.

The chain uses TRBV24-1 and TRBJ2-1; the match to TRBD2 covers 10 bases. CDR1 is KGHDR, CDR2 SFDVKD, per germline. V shed 3 bases, J shed 12 bases, and the junction held 4 bases outside the gene matches. The CDR3 spans 13 residues. The CDR3 DNA reads as TGTGCCACCAGTGATACACCTAGCGGGAGGCAGTTCTTC. Translation: CATSDTPSGRQFF.

The V call is TRBV4-1, the J call TRBJ2-7; 10 bases are a match to TRBD2. CDR3 length: 16 residues. V shed 5 bases, J shed 0 bases, and the junction held 7 bases outside the gene matches. Per the germline V gene, CDR1 is MGHRA and CDR2 is YSYEKL. CDR3 sequence: CASSAGLAESSYEQYF. The CDR3 nucleotides read TGCGCCAGCAGCGCCGGACTAGCGGAGAGCTCCTACGAGCAGTACTTC.

For the CDR3, the DNA is TGTGCCAGCAGCGTAGACCCATGGGACAGAATCTCCTACAATGAGCAGTTCTTC. This encodes CASSVDPWDRISYNEQFF. The chain joins TRBV9 to TRBJ2-1, with TRBD1 identical over 7 bases. This CDR3 comprises 18 residues. The J segment lost 0 bases and the V segment lost 0 bases, leaving 9 bases of the junction unmatched. Germline loops: CDR1 SGDLS, CDR2 YYNGEE.

The chain carries TRBV19 and TRBJ1-5, with a weak D call TRBD1 (5 bases). Germline V gene lookup returns CDR1 LNHDA and CDR2 SQIVND (reference sequence). Trimming took off 3 bases at V and 5 bases at J, with 8 bases between the two ends. This CDR3 has 13 amino acids. CDR3 in amino acids: CASSIGTHQPQHF. The CDR3 nucleotides read TGTGCCAGTAGTATTGGGACCCATCAGCCCCAGCATTTT.

The chain couples TRBV7-9 to TRBJ2-7; TRBD1 matches at 7 bases. CDR3 length: 14 residues. Looked up from germline, CDR1 is SEHNR and CDR2 is FQNEAQ (reference sequence). J was trimmed by 3 bases and V by 6 bases; bases with no gene match: 8. In DNA form, the CDR3 reads TGTGCCAGCAGAGAAAAAGGGGGCCACTACGAGCAGTACTTC. This sequence encodes CASREKGGHYEQYF.

The J gene is TRBJ2-7, the V gene TRBV12-3 or TRBV12-4, with no clear D. The length of the CDR3 is 12 residues. Trimming shortened V by 4 bases and J by 3 bases, and 7 bases separated the two germline ends. This CDR3 is CASSWTLYEQYF. The CDR3 DNA reads as TGTGCCAGCAGTTGGACGCTCTACGAGCAGTACTTC.

V and J are TRBV21-1 and TRBJ1-3; the table calls TRBD1, which could not be checked here. TRBV21-1 is classified as a pseudogene. The CDR3 is 15 amino acids. CDR3 DNA: TGTGCCAGCAGCAATTGGGGCAGGGCTGGAAACACCATATATTTT. This sequence encodes CASSNWGRAGNTIYF.

V usage is TRBV15 and J usage is TRBJ2-2; D tentatively reads TRBD1 or TRBD2 (6 bases each). V was cut by 4 bases and J by 0 bases, with 12 bases left in between. The CDR3 loop spans 16 amino acids. The V gene's germline CDR1 is LNHNV and CDR2 YYDKDF (reference sequence). DNA for the CDR3: TGTGCCACCAGCAAGACGGGGGCATCGAACACCGGGGAGCTGTTTTTT. It codes for CATSKTGASNTGELFF.

J is TRBJ1-3 and V is TRBV6-5, with TRBD1 matching over 7 bases. Per the germline V gene, CDR1 is MNHEY and CDR2 is SVGAGI. The V and J ends lost 6 bases and 7 bases, in that order; junction bases with no gene match: 6. The CDR3 runs 13 residues. The CDR3 DNA reads as TGTGCCAGCAGGTCAACAGGGGTGAACACCATATATTTT. As protein: CASRSTGVNTIYF.

V usage is TRBV7-8 and J usage is TRBJ2-3, with D unresolved. CDR1 is SGHVS and CDR2 is FQNEAQ in the germline V gene. V was cut by 6 bases and J by 1 base, with 11 bases left in between. The CDR3 loop spans 14 amino acids. CDR3 region: CASRPLKGTDTQYF. CDR3 bases: TGTGCCAGCAGACCGCTAAAAGGCACAGATACGCAGTATTTT.

The V gene is TRBV7-9, the J gene TRBJ2-5; D call uncertain. The V gene's germline CDR1 is SEHNR and CDR2 FQNEAQ (reference sequence). This CDR3 region has 14 residues. With 5 bases removed from V and 3 bases from J, the gap between germline ends came to 13 bases. DNA of the CDR3: TGTGCCAGCAGCCCATCGACTGAGGAAGAGACCCAGTACTTC. Translated, it gives CASSPSTEEETQYF.

The chain couples TRBV5-1 to TRBJ2-7; D might be TRBD1 (6 bases). V shed 2 bases and J shed 4 bases, with 13 bases lying between them. This CDR3 has 14 residues. Germline-derived CDR1 and CDR2 are SGHRS and YFSETQ. The CDR3 nucleotides are TGCGCCAGCAGCTTCGAGACAGGCCCTTACGAGCAGTACTTC. Translating gives CASSFETGPYEQYF.

For the CDR3, the DNA is TGTGCCATCAGTGAAACTGGGATAGGCTACAATGAGCAGTTCTTC. The encoded protein is CAISETGIGYNEQFF. The chain combines TRBV10-3 with TRBJ2-1, with D hard to call. Germline V gene data show CDR1 as ENHRY and CDR2 as SYGVKD. Trimming took off 3 bases at V and 3 bases at J, with 12 bases between the two ends. The CDR3 runs 15 residues.

The chain recombines TRBV19 with TRBJ1-2; D not certain. Trimming took 3 bases from V and 5 from J, leaving 13 bases between them. The CDR3 is 14 amino acids. CDR1 is LNHDA and CDR2 is SQIVND in the germline V gene (reference sequence). The CDR3 nucleotides read TGTGCCAGTAGTATTGCTACGGGGAATTATGGCTACACCTTC. Translating gives CASSIATGNYGYTF.

With regard to this clone: Other DNA sequences in this sample translate to the same CDR3. CDR3 in DNA: TGTGCCAGCAGTCTTACAGGGGGAACTGAAGCTTTCTTT. Its protein product is CASSLTGGTEAFF. The gene calls are TRBV6-5 and TRBJ1-1; TRBD1 aligns across 8 bases. CDR3 length equals 13 residues. The J segment lost 5 bases and the V segment lost 5 bases, leaving 4 bases of the junction unmatched. CDR1 is MNHEY, CDR2 SVGAGI, per germline.

This chain connects TRBV6-5 to TRBJ1-5, with a weak D call TRBD1 (5 bases). This CDR3 spans 13 amino acids. The V gene's germline CDR1 is MNHEY and CDR2 SVGAGI. Trimming removed 8 bases from V and 1 base from J, with 9 bases in between. The CDR3 DNA is TGTGCCAGCGGACGGGGCAGCAATCAGCCCCAGCATTTT. Translation gives CASGRGSNQPQHF.

V gene TRBV5-5 combines with J gene TRBJ2-7; D might be TRBD1 (6 bases). This CDR3 spans 14 amino acids. The ends were cut back, 4 bases at V and 0 bases at J, with 11 bases in the middle. Per the germline V gene, CDR1 is SGHKS and CDR2 is YYEKEE (reference sequence). As DNA, the CDR3 is TGTGCCAGCAGCATACAGGGTGTCTCCTACGAGCAGTACTTC. Translating it yields CASSIQGVSYEQYF.

This clone was detected only a few times. The gene calls are TRBV5-4 and TRBJ2-3; D is ambiguous. Germline lookup yields CDR1 SGHNT and CDR2 YYREEE (reference sequence). V lost 3 bases, J lost 0 bases, and 11 bases lay in between. The CDR3 loop spans 15 amino acids. The DNA of the CDR3 is TGTGCCAGCAGCTCTCTGACACGCAGCACAGATACGCAGTATTTT. This codes for CASSSLTRSTDTQYF.

The chain links TRBV11-1 to TRBJ1-4, with D perhaps TRBD1 (6 bases). The V and J ends lost 5 bases and 1 base respectively, with 8 bases between them. Germline V gene lookup returns CDR1 SGHAT and CDR2 FQDESV (reference sequence). This CDR3 is built from 14 residues. CDR3 amino acids: CASSPDRTNEKLFF. The CDR3 DNA sequence: TGTGCCAGCAGCCCGGACAGAACTAATGAAAAACTGTTTTTT.

The chain carries TRBV12-2 and TRBJ2-5; the table's D call, TRBD2, has no DNA check behind it. TRBV12-2 is a pseudogene. The CDR3 covers 16 residues. Here the CDR3 DNA reads TGTGCAAGGAGGACTAGCGGGGGGGCCTCTGGGGAGACCCAGTACTTC. Protein: CARRTSGGASGETQYF.